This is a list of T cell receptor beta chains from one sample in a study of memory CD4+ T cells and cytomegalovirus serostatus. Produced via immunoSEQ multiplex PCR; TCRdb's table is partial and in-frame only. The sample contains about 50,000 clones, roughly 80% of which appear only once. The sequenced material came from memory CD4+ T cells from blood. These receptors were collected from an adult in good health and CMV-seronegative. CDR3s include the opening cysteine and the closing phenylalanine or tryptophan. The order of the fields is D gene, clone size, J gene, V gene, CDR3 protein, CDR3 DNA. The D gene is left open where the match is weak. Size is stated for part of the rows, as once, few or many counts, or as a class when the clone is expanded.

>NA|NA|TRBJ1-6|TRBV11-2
CASSFDRLYNSPLHF
TGTGCCAGCAGCTTCGACAGGCTCTATAATTCACCCCTCCACTTT
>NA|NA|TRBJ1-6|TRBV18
CASSFEGDSPLHF
TGTGCCAGCTCGTTTGAGGGAGATTCACCCCTCCACTTT
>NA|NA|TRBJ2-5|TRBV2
CASTRTAIYQETQYF
TGTGCCAGCACCCGGACGGCGATATACCAAGAGACCCAGTACTTC
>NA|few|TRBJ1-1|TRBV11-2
CASSLDTRISNTEAFF
TGTGCCAGCAGCTTGGACACCAGAATCAGTAACACTGAAGCTTTCTTT
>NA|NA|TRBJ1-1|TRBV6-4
CASSDEAGGANTEAFF
TGTGCCAGCAGTGACGAGGCTGGAGGGGCGAACACTGAAGCTTTCTTT
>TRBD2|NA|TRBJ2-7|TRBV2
CASSFGGRDNTAYEQYF
TGTGCCAGCAGTTTTGGCGGGAGGGATAATACAGCCTACGAGCAGTACTTC
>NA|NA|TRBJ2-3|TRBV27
CASSLQGSSDTQYF
TGTGCCAGCAGTTTACAGGGGTCCTCAGATACGCAGTATTTT
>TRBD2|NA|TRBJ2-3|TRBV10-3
CAISERTSGSSTDTQYF
TGTGCCATCAGCGAGCGGACTAGCGGGAGTAGCACAGATACGCAGTATTTT
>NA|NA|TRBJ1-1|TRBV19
CASSPGGANTEAFF
TGTGCCAGCTCGCCCGGGGGGGCGAACACTGAAGCTTTCTTT
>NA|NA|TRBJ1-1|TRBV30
CAWSVQLVDTVNTEAFF
TGTGCCTGGAGTGTACAATTGGTGGACACAGTGAACACTGAAGCTTTCTTT
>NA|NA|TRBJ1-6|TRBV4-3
CASSQDVITVRLSPLHF
TGCGCCAGCAGCCAAGATGTGATTACCGTTAGACTTTCACCCCTCCACTTT
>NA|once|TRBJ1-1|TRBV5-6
CASSLGAMNTEAFF
TGTGCCAGCAGCTTGGGGGCCATGAACACTGAAGCTTTCTTT
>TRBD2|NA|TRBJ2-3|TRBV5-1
CASSLVQRGRTDTQYF
TGCGCCAGCAGCTTGGTACAGCGGGGCCGCACAGATACGCAGTATTTT
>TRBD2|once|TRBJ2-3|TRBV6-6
CASSYSGGAADTQYF
TGTGCCAGCAGTTACTCCGGGGGGGCGGCAGATACGCAGTATTTT
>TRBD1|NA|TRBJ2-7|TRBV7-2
CASSLARDRISYEQYF
TGTGCCAGCAGCTTAGCCCGGGACAGGATCTCCTACGAGCAGTACTTC
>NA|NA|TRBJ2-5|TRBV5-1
CASNAGGVGTQYF
TGCGCCAGCAACGCCGGAGGGGTGGGGACCCAGTACTTC
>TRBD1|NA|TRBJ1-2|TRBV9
CASSEDDQGDYGYTF
TGTGCCAGCAGCGAAGACGACCAGGGGGACTATGGCTACACCTTC
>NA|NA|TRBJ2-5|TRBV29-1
CSALRGGETQYF
TGCAGCGCCCTTCGGGGTGGGGAGACCCAGTACTTC
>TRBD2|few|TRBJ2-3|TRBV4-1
CASSHIGLANTDTQYF
TGCGCCAGCAGCCACATCGGACTAGCGAACACAGATACGCAGTATTTT
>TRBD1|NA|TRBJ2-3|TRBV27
CASSYRGVSTDTQYF
TGTGCCAGCAGTTACAGGGGGGTTAGCACAGATACGCAGTATTTT
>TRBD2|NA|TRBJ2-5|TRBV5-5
CASSLETSESGTQYF
TGTGCCAGCAGCTTGGAGACTAGCGAAAGTGGGACCCAGTACTTC
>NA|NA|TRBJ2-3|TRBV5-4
CASSLGGGQTDTQYF
TGTGCCAGCAGCTTAGGGGGGGGGCAGACAGATACGCAGTATTTT
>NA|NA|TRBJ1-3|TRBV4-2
CASSQGQANSGNTIYF
TGTGCCAGCAGCCAAGGACAGGCCAACTCTGGAAACACCATATATTTT
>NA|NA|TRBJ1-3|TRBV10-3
CAISPEELTGNTIYF
TGTGCCATCTCCCCTGAAGAGCTTACAGGAAACACCATATATTTT
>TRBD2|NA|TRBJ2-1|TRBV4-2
CASSRTSGGDEQFF
TGTGCCAGCAGCCGGACTAGCGGGGGCGATGAGCAGTTCTTC
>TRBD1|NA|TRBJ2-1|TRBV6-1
CASSEAGTGRYNEQFF
TGTGCCAGCAGTGAAGCCGGGACAGGCCGTTACAATGAGCAGTTCTTC